Below, 20 T cell receptor beta chains from the same sample are listed, as sequenced in a study of shared clonotypes between healthy human individuals. Sequencing was performed with immunoSEQ multiplex PCR; in TCRdb, only in-frame clones are kept and a portion is missing. The sample consists of around 600,000 clones, 97% of them appearing once. Sequencing was done on a sample of naive CD4+ T cells sorted from blood. The subset: CD45RA+ positively selected. These receptors originate from a woman aged 25 to 39 in good health.

The chain joins TRBV27 to TRBJ2-7, with TRBD1 as a possible D gene (6 bases). The CDR3 consists of 14 residues. Deletions cut 8 bases from V and 3 bases from J, with 17 bases between. CDR1 is MNHEY and CDR2 is SMNVEV in the germline V gene (reference sequence). CDR3 bases: TGTGCCAGCGGACGGACAGTTTACTTCTACGAGCAGTACTTC. This codes for CASGRTVYFYEQYF.

This rearrangement joins TRBV7-2 to TRBJ2-1; no firm D call. The length of the CDR3 is 14 residues. The germline V gene encodes CDR1 SGHTA and CDR2 FQGNSA. Trimming removed 5 bases at V and 2 bases at J, with 10 bases between. The chain's CDR3 is CASSLHAPYNEQFF. The CDR3 region has the DNA TGTGCCAGCAGCCTCCATGCCCCCTACAATGAGCAGTTCTTC.

This rearrangement joins TRBV28 to TRBJ2-2; 8 nucleotides align to TRBD1. V dropped 6 bases and J dropped 6; count of bases not matched to a gene: 3. Looked up from germline, CDR1 is MDHEN and CDR2 is SYDVKM. The CDR3 sequence is 13 residues long. CDR3 in amino acids: CASRVRGPGELFF. In DNA, the CDR3 is TGTGCCAGCAGAGTCAGGGGGCCCGGGGAGCTGTTTTTT.

This clone was detected only once. The chain recombines TRBV4-1 with TRBJ1-2, with D possibly being TRBD1 (5 bases). CDR3 length: 15 amino acids. The V gene's germline CDR1 is MGHRA and CDR2 YSYEKL. V shed 4 bases and J shed 8 bases, with 20 bases lying between them. The DNA of the CDR3 is TGCGCCAGCAGCCCGAGGACATACCCAGCGGGGGGCTACACCTTC. Protein sequence: CASSPRTYPAGGYTF.

The chain couples TRBV6-6 to TRBJ2-5; 7 bases map to TRBD2. The J call may be incorrect, as the DNA end agrees better with TRBJ2-7. The CDR3 runs to 15 residues. Germline CDR1 MNHNY, CDR2 SVGAGI (reference sequence). The CDR3 loop reads CASRPPDGRTYEQYF. Written as DNA, the CDR3 is TGTGCCAGCAGGCCCCCGGACGGGAGGACCTACGAGCAGTACTTC.

V and J are TRBV19 and TRBJ2-3; no clear D. This CDR3 region has 11 residues. From germline, CDR1 is LNHDA and CDR2 SQIVND (reference sequence). V lost 4 bases and J lost 4, with 3 bases in between. CDR3 sequence: CASSKPDTQYF. CDR3 bases: TGTGCCAGTAGTAAGCCAGATACGCAGTATTTT. The entire variable domain, with the rest obtained from reference TRBV19 and TRBJ2-3, is as follows: DGGITQSPKYLFRKEGQNVTLSCEQNLNHDAMYWYRQDPGQGLRLIYYSQIVNDFQKGDIAEGYSVSREKKESFPLTVTSAQKNPTAFYLCASSKPDTQYFGPGTRLTVL.

This chain uses TRBV19 with TRBJ2-2, with 8 positions matching TRBD1. CDR1 and CDR2 from the germline V gene are LNHDA and SQIVND (reference sequence). V lost 4 bases and J lost 4; bases outside the gene matches: 2. This CDR3 spans 14 amino acids. The CDR3 loop reads CASSSTGGTGELFF. In nucleotides, the CDR3 is TGTGCCAGTAGTAGTACAGGGGGCACCGGGGAGCTGTTTTTT.

The J gene is TRBJ1-2, the V gene TRBV30; 10 positions agree with TRBD1. There are 14 residues in the CDR3. Germline lookup yields CDR1 GTSNPN and CDR2 SVGIG (reference sequence). Germline trimming cut 3 bases from V and 6 bases from J; bases unmatched to any gene: 7. The CDR3 nucleotides read TGTGCCTGGAGAGCAGGGACAGGGGTAAATGGCTACACCTTC. It is translated as CAWRAGTGVNGYTF. Full variable domain (remainder filled in from reference TRBV30 and TRBJ1-2): SQTIHQWPATLVQPVGSPLSLECTVEGTSNPNLYWYRQAAGRGLQLLFYSVGIGQISSEVPQNLSASRPQDRQFILSSKKLLLSDSGFYLCAWRAGTGVNGYTFGSGTRLTVV.

The V and J genes are TRBV18 and TRBJ2-5; 8 nucleotides agree with TRBD1. Near its end, the DNA agrees better with TRBJ2-7, so the J call may be wrong. Germline V gene sequence: CDR1 KGHSH, CDR2 LQKENI. The CDR3 totals 16 residues. The DNA for the CDR3 is TGTGCCAGCTCACCACCCCTCGGACAGGGACCCTACGAGCAGTACTTC. The encoded protein is CASSPPLGQGPYEQYF.

The chain is built from TRBV2 and TRBJ1-4; 12 bases fit TRBD1. The trim removed 7 bases at V and 7 bases at J, leaving 13 bases unmatched. CDR3 length: 17 residues. From germline, CDR1 is SNHLY and CDR2 FYNNEI. As DNA, the CDR3 is TGTGCCAGCACCGACGGGGGGACAGGGGGCAGGGGTGAAAAACTGTTTTTT. This gives the protein CASTDGGTGGRGEKLFF.

The chain recombines TRBV27 with TRBJ1-2, with D hard to call. Between the trimmed V and J ends, which lost 5 bases and 6 bases, there was a span of 16 bases. The CDR3 has 14 amino acids. Germline-derived CDR1 and CDR2 are MNHEY and SMNVEV (reference sequence). The CDR3 nucleotides read TGTGCCAGCAGTCGCGACCCGACGCGGGATGGCTACACCTTC. This gives the protein CASSRDPTRDGYTF.

This chain links TRBV5-8 with TRBJ2-2; D gene unclear. Germline V CDR1 and CDR2: SGHTS, YDEGEE. There are 16 residues in the CDR3. Trimming took 0 bases from V and 0 from J, leaving 9 bases between them. CDR3 nucleotide sequence: TGTGCCAGCAGCTTGGGTACAAGTTCGAACACCGGGGAGCTGTTTTTT. Its translation is CASSLGTSSNTGELFF.

This chain connects TRBV7-9 to TRBJ2-1; 12 bases are shared with TRBD2. The CDR3 runs 16 residues. J lost 8 bases, V lost 2 bases, and 7 bases had no gene match. Germline-derived CDR1 and CDR2 are SEHNR and FQNEAQ (reference sequence). This CDR3 is CASSLTLAGGPDEQFF. CDR3 coding DNA: TGTGCCAGCAGCTTAACACTAGCGGGAGGCCCTGATGAGCAGTTCTTC.

CDR3 coding DNA: TGCGCCAGCAGCCAAGATCGCCAGGGGAGCGGCTATGGCTACACCTTC. Its translation: CASSQDRQGSGYGYTF. The gene calls are TRBV4-1 and TRBJ1-2; TRBD1 might be the D (6 bases). The V gene lost 0 bases and the J gene lost 4 bases, with 15 bases spanning the gap. This CDR3 has 16 residues. CDR1 and CDR2 from the germline V gene are MGHRA and YSYEKL.

The chain couples TRBV5-1 to TRBJ1-5; D is possibly TRBD1 (6 bases). Trimming left V 1 base short and J 4 bases short, with 9 bases between. The CDR3 contains 14 residues. Germline loops: CDR1 SGHRS, CDR2 YFSETQ. CDR3 amino acids: CASSLTGANQPQHF. The DNA for the CDR3 is TGCGCCAGCAGCTTGACGGGGGCAAATCAGCCCCAGCATTTT.

The gene calls are TRBV30 and TRBJ1-2, with unresolved D. V was clipped by 0 bases and J by 3 bases, with 11 bases between them. Germline assignment: CDR1 GTSNPN and CDR2 SVGIG (reference sequence). The CDR3 totals 14 residues. CDR3 residues: CAWSVRAFDYGYTF. The CDR3 DNA follows: TGTGCCTGGAGTGTACGGGCCTTCGACTATGGCTACACCTTC.

The chain recombines TRBV5-1 with TRBJ1-1; no firm D call. This CDR3 is built from 13 residues. V lost 4 bases to trimming and J lost 3 bases, with 10 bases between them. The germline V gene encodes CDR1 SGHRS and CDR2 YFSETQ. The CDR3 DNA follows: TGCGCCAGCAGCGGTGGACTTTACACTGAAGCTTTCTTT. Amino acids: CASSGGLYTEAFF.

For the CDR3, the DNA is TGCGCCAGCAGCTTGTTTGGCATGCAGGGAACTGAAGCTTTCTTT. It yields the protein CASSLFGMQGTEAFF. This rearrangement joins TRBV5-1 to TRBJ1-1; tentatively, D is TRBD1 (5 bases). The CDR3 totals 15 residues. The germline V gene encodes CDR1 SGHRS and CDR2 YFSETQ. The V end lost 1 base, the J end lost 5 bases, and 15 bases lay between the germline ends.

The CDR3 sequence: CASSQLGNIQYF. CDR3 in DNA: TGCGCCAGCAGCCAGCTAGGGAACATTCAGTACTTC. The chain employs TRBV4-1 and TRBJ2-4, with D unresolved. The CDR3 has 12 residues. The V gene's germline CDR1 is MGHRA and CDR2 YSYEKL. With 3 bases removed from V and 7 bases from J, the gap between germline ends came to 7 bases.

The chain combines TRBV5-4 with TRBJ2-3, with 8 bases lining up with TRBD1. Looked up from germline, CDR1 is SGHNT and CDR2 is YYREEE (reference sequence). The CDR3 runs 14 residues. With V trimmed by 2 bases and J by 6 bases, 5 bases remained unmatched. In DNA form, the CDR3 reads TGTGCCAGCAGCTTAATGACAGGGGCGGATACGCAGTATTTT. Its translation is CASSLMTGADTQYF. Based on the CDR3 plus reference TRBV5-4 and TRBJ2-3, the full variable domain is ETGVTQSPTHLIKTRGQQVTLRCSSQSGHNTVSWYQQALGQGPQFIFQYYREEENGRGNFPPRFSGLQFPNYSSELNVNALELDDSALYLCASSLMTGADTQYFGPGTRLTVL.